A single sample gave rise to the 19 T cell receptor beta chains below, sequenced in a study of T-cell memory formation after mild COVID-19. One entry per CDR3 protein, called by TCRdb with MiXCR from the 5' RACE reads. The data hold about 200,000 distinct CDR3 sequences, with around 17% observed a single time. Source material: PBMCs or a T cell subset sorted from them (not recorded which). The receptor source for this set is an adult woman who had mild COVID-19 (a few samples of this study predate the infection). Cell type and time point are not known.

This clonotype came up a few times. The chain combines TRBV7-2 with TRBJ2-3, with 13 bases that match TRBD2. Germline-derived CDR1 and CDR2 are SGHTA and FQGNSA. V lost 1 base to trimming and J lost 6 bases; unmatched junction nucleotides: 1. The CDR3 is 15 residues long. The CDR3 region has the DNA TGTGCCAGCAGCTTAGGGACTAGCGGGAGTGATACGCAGTATTTT. It specifies CASSLGTSGSDTQYF.

This clonotype has only a few counts. At one of its ends the junction is not consistent with the germline gene, which may arise from a read error. The chain joins TRBV12-3 or TRBV12-4 to TRBJ2-7; possibly TRBD2 for D (6 bases). The CDR3 is 14 residues long. For the CDR3, the DNA is TGTGCCGGCAGTCAGACTAGTAGCTCCTACGAGCAGTACTTC. It translates to CAGSQTSSSYEQYF.

As to this clonotype: Since no conserved phenylalanine or tryptophan closes the CDR3, a read error is the likely cause. The chain carries TRBV11-1 and TRBJ2-7; D gene ambiguous. This CDR3 contains 14 residues. V lost 3 bases and J lost 1, with 10 bases in between. From germline, CDR1 is SGHAT and CDR2 FQDESV (reference sequence). CDR3 DNA: TGTGCCAGCAGCTTGACACTCACATCCTACGAGCAGTACTTA. It specifies CASSLTLTSYEQYL.

This clonotype has at least ten counts. The V call is TRBV29-1, the J call TRBJ2-6; unclear D gene. Trimming took off 6 bases at V and 0 bases at J, with 12 bases between the two ends. The CDR3 consists of 15 residues. From germline, CDR1 is SQVTM and CDR2 ANQGSEA. The DNA for the CDR3 is TGCAGCGTCCGTGGGGATAGCTCTGGGGCCAACGTCCTGACTTTC. It yields the protein CSVRGDSSGANVLTF.

The sample holds many counts of this clonotype. The V gene is TRBV7-2, the J gene TRBJ2-7; 10 positions match TRBD2. This CDR3 spans 16 amino acids. Germline CDR1 SGHTA, CDR2 FQGNSA. V shed 5 bases, J shed 4 bases, and the junction held 11 bases outside the gene matches. The CDR3 here is CASSKTSGSSGYEQYF. The DNA for the CDR3 is TGTGCCAGCAGCAAGACTAGCGGGTCCTCCGGGTACGAGCAGTACTTC.

The chain joins TRBV12-3 or TRBV12-4 to TRBJ2-5; TRBD2 aligns across 9 bases. There are 18 residues in the CDR3. V trimming: 3 bases; J trimming: 5 bases; junction bases outside the gene matches: 16. CDR3 amino acids: CASSFFPLRTSEGETQYF. CDR3 nucleotides: TGTGCCAGCAGTTTCTTCCCGTTGAGGACTAGCGAGGGGGAGACCCAGTACTTC.

The genes are TRBV3-1 and TRBJ1-5, with no clear D. Germline V gene lookup returns CDR1 LGHDT and CDR2 YNNKEL (reference sequence). V was shortened by 0 bases and J by 2 bases, with 8 bases between the two germline ends. The CDR3 is 15 amino acids. CDR3 loop: CASSQDPLGNQPQHF. The CDR3 DNA sequence: TGTGCCAGCAGCCAAGACCCATTGGGCAATCAGCCCCAGCATTTT.

The CDR3 protein is CASSPTLAGFYEQYF. As DNA, the CDR3 is TGTGCCAGCAGCCCGACGCTAGCGGGATTCTACGAGCAGTACTTC. The chain has TRBV11-3 and TRBJ2-7, with TRBD2 matching 9 bases. Germline V lookup: CDR1 SGHNT, CDR2 YENEEA. The J segment lost 3 bases and the V segment lost 5 bases, leaving 8 bases of the junction unmatched. The CDR3 runs to 15 residues.

The table lists this clonotype with many counts. The chain carries TRBV10-3 and TRBJ2-7; 12 nucleotides align to TRBD1. The germline V gene encodes CDR1 ENHRY and CDR2 SYGVKD. This CDR3 contains 12 residues. In DNA form, the CDR3 reads TGTGCTACGGGACAGGGGGCCAGCGGGCAGTACTTC. Translation: CATGQGASGQYF.

This clonotype was counted between two and nine times. The chain recombines TRBV20-1 with TRBJ1-5; tentatively, D is TRBD1 (6 bases). Germline values: CDR1 DFQATT, CDR2 SNEGSKA (reference sequence). Trimming removed 3 bases from V and 0 bases from J, with 12 bases in between. The CDR3 covers 15 residues. This CDR3 is CSASLGTYSNQPQHF. CDR3 sequence (DNA): TGCAGTGCTAGTCTAGGGACATATAGCAATCAGCCCCAGCATTTT.

This clonotype was recorded a few times. This sequence joins TRBV6-1 and TRBJ2-7; 7 bases are a match to TRBD2. Unmatched junction bases numbered 16, after V lost 7 bases and J lost 1 base. This CDR3 spans 17 amino acids. CDR1 and CDR2 (germline): MNHNS, SASEGT. CDR3 residues: CASMGVHGLAASYEQYF. The CDR3 DNA follows: TGTGCCAGCATGGGTGTGCATGGGCTAGCGGCTTCCTACGAGCAGTACTTC.

The sample holds a few counts of this clonotype. The rearrangement uses TRBV14 and TRBJ2-1; TRBD1 matches at 9 bases. Trimming cost V 6 bases and J 9 bases; bases outside gene matches: 6. Looked up from germline, CDR1 is SGHDN and CDR2 is FVKESK. This CDR3 is 13 amino acids long. For the CDR3, the DNA is TGTGCCAGCAGGAGGACAGGGGTTGGTGAGCAGTTCTTC. Translation: CASRRTGVGEQFF.

This clonotype was picked up a small number of times. The DNA for the CDR3 is TGTGCCTGGACTAGCGGTTCTAGCACAGATACGCAGTATTTT. This codes for CAWTSGSSTDTQYF. V gene TRBV30 combines with J gene TRBJ2-3; 7 bases align to TRBD2. The CDR3 loop spans 14 amino acids. Germline V gene data show CDR1 as GTSNPN and CDR2 as SVGIG (reference sequence). The J segment lost 0 bases and the V segment lost 4 bases, leaving 4 bases of the junction unmatched.

This clonotype was counted a few times. The genes are TRBV18 and TRBJ1-2; the D is unclear. Germline V gene sequence: CDR1 KGHSH, CDR2 LQKENI. This CDR3 has 17 residues. V was shortened by 3 bases and J by 0 bases, with 17 bases between the two germline ends. CDR3 amino acids: CASSPNKQILANYGYTF. CDR3 in DNA: TGTGCCAGCTCACCGAATAAGCAGATTTTAGCTAACTATGGCTACACCTTC.

This clonotype occurred a few times. The genes are TRBV18 and TRBJ1-1, with 9 bases aligning to TRBD1. Trimming at V came to 3 bases and at J to 7 bases, leaving 6 bases not matched to a gene. The CDR3 totals 14 residues. CDR1 and CDR2 (germline): KGHSH, LQKENI. In nucleotides, the CDR3 is TGTGCCAGCTCACCTGGGACAGGGTTTAGTGAAGCTTTCTTT. This translates into CASSPGTGFSEAFF.

The V call is TRBV4-1, the J call TRBJ2-4; possibly TRBD2 for D (6 bases). Between the trimmed V and J ends, which lost 0 bases and 1 base, there was a span of 10 bases. Germline CDR1 and CDR2: MGHRA and YSYEKL. This CDR3 contains 16 residues. In nucleotides, the CDR3 is TGCGCCAGCAGCCAAGACGGAGGGGTGGCCAAAAACATTCAGTACTTC. Translating it yields CASSQDGGVAKNIQYF.

The CDR3 is CASSLNAPTPMGLFF. CDR3 in DNA: TGTGCCAGCAGCTTAAATGCCCCCACGCCCATGGGACTGTTTTTT. This chain joins TRBV7-2 and TRBJ1-4; no firm D call. Germline V gives CDR1 SGHTA, CDR2 FQGNSA. The CDR3 spans 15 residues. Trimming took off 2 bases at V and 13 bases at J, with 20 bases between the two ends.

V and J are TRBV18 and TRBJ1-1, with D possibly being TRBD1 (5 bases). Deletions cut 3 bases from V and 1 base from J, with 9 bases between. This CDR3 spans 14 amino acids. CDR1 and CDR2 from the germline V gene are KGHSH and LQKENI. CDR3 nucleotide sequence: TGTGCCAGCTCACCCTCAGGGACGAACACTGAAGCTTTCTTT. Protein product: CASSPSGTNTEAFF.

The chain couples TRBV7-2 to TRBJ1-2; no clear D. The CDR3 has 13 residues. Trimming cost V 5 bases and J 4 bases, with 11 bases left between them. The germline V gene has CDR1 SGHTA and CDR2 FQGNSA. DNA of the CDR3: TGTGCCAGCAGCCCAGACAACCGCTATGGCTACACCTTC. Amino acids: CASSPDNRYGYTF.